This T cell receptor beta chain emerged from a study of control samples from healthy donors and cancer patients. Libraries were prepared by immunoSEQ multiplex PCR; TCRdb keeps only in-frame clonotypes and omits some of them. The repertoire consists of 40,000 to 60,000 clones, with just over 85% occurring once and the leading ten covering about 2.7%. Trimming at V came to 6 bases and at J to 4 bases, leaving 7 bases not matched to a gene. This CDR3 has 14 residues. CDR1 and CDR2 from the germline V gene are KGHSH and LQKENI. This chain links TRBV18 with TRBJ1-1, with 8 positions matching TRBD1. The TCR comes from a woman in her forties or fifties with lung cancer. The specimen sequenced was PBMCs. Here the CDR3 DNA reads TGTGCCAGCTCGACTGACAGGGGCAGCACTGAAGCTTTCTTT. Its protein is CASSTDRGSTEAFF.